The 5 T cell receptor beta chains below were found in one sample sequenced in a study of blood T cell repertoires in COVID-19. Generated by immunoSEQ multiplex PCR, the TCRdb table keeps only in-frame clones and is missing some. The repertoire holds roughly 100,000 clones, 85% seen once, with 1.5% to 2% in the top ten. The sample taken for sequencing was peripheral blood. The source is a woman aged 65 to 85 with active or convalescent COVID-19.

This clone appeared a single time. The CDR3 here is CASSGLLAEGTDTQYF. Here the CDR3 DNA reads TGTGCCAGCAGTGGCCTACTAGCGGAGGGCACAGATACGCAGTATTTT. The chain couples TRBV6-4 to TRBJ2-3, with 8 nucleotides matching TRBD2. J gave up 1 base and V 4 bases, and 7 bases lay outside the gene matches. Per germline, CDR1 MRHNA and CDR2 SNTAGT. The CDR3 length is 16 residues.

This chain connects TRBV11-2 to TRBJ2-3, with D perhaps TRBD1 (5 bases). This CDR3 has 14 residues. Germline lookup yields CDR1 SGHAT and CDR2 FQNNGV. Trimming took 5 bases from V and 3 from J, leaving 12 bases between them. In nucleotides, the CDR3 is TGTGCCAGCAGCCCAGGGCTGGGTACAGATACGCAGTATTTT. The encoded protein is CASSPGLGTDTQYF.

This clone has at least ten counts. The V call is TRBV5-6, the J call TRBJ2-7; a weak D match, TRBD1 (7 bases). This CDR3 has 14 amino acids. From germline, CDR1 is SGHDT and CDR2 YYEEEE. V gave up 1 base and J gave up 7 bases, with 15 bases separating them. CDR3 in amino acids: CASSLRGGGREQYF. CDR3 DNA sequence: TGTGCCAGCAGCTTGAGAGGAGGGGGCCGGGAGCAGTACTTC.

V and J are TRBV5-4 and TRBJ2-1; 8 nucleotides match TRBD1. Losses at the gene ends were 4 bases for V and 0 bases for J; bases not matched to a gene: 6. CDR1 and CDR2 from the germline V gene are SGHNT and YYREEE (reference sequence). There are 16 residues in the CDR3. Here the CDR3 reads CASSRPGGSSYNEQFF. CDR3 coding DNA: TGTGCCAGCAGCAGACCAGGGGGCAGCTCCTACAATGAGCAGTTCTTC.

The chain has TRBV28 and TRBJ1-1, with 8 bases fitting TRBD1. The V and J ends lost 1 base and 6 bases, in that order; junction bases with no gene match: 7. This CDR3 comprises 15 residues. Germline V lookup: CDR1 MDHEN, CDR2 SYDVKM. CDR3 in DNA: TGTGCCAGCAGTTTATTTCAGGGGGCAAACGCTGAAGCTTTCTTT. Translating it yields CASSLFQGANAEAFF.